This T cell receptor (beta chain) was captured in a study of cytomegalovirus exposure and HLA in healthy donors. Across the study: Earlier work reported approximately 110 million unique TCR beta sequences from about 180 million T cells.

The CDR3 is made up of 11 amino acids. Per the germline V gene, CDR1 is MNHNS and CDR2 is SASEGT. V dropped 6 bases and J dropped 4 bases, with 7 bases sitting between them. Study outcomes and limitations: Presence/absence results assume similar sequencing depth per donor, which may not hold. Researchers reported from a later analysis that most CMV-associated TCR beta chains appeared HLA-restricted.

The PCR had 60 Vbeta and 13 Jbeta primers. The table came from immunoSEQ multiplex PCR; TCRdb's copy has only in-frame clones and leaves some out. The specimen's table records fewer than 85,000 clones. Details on this clone: Its matching antigen is unknown.

The receptor's source is a man between 50 and 59 years old in good health and CMV-seropositive. Sequenced input: PBMCs. This sequence joins TRBV6-1 and TRBJ2-7; D is unclear. The CDR3 is CASSPPYEQYF. The DNA for the CDR3 is TGTGCCAGCAGCCCTCCGTACGAGCAGTACTTC.